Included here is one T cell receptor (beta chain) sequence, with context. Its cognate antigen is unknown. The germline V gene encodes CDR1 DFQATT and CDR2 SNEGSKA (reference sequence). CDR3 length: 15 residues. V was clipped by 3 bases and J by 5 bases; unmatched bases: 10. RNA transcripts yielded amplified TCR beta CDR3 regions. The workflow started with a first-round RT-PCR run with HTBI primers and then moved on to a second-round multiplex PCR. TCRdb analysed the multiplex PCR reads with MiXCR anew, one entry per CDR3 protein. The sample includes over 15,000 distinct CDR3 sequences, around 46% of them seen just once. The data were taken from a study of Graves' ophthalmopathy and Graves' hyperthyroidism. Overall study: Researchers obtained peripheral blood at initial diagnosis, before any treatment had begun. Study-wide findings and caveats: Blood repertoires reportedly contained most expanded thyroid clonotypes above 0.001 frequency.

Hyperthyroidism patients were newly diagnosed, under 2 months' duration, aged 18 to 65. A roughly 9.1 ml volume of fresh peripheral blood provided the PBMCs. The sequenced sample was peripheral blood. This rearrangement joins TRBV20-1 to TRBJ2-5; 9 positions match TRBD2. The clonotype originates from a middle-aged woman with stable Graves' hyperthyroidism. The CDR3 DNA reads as TGCAGTGCTAGGCCGGGCGGGAGGGCCGTGGAGACCCAGTACTTC. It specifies CSARPGGRAVETQYF.